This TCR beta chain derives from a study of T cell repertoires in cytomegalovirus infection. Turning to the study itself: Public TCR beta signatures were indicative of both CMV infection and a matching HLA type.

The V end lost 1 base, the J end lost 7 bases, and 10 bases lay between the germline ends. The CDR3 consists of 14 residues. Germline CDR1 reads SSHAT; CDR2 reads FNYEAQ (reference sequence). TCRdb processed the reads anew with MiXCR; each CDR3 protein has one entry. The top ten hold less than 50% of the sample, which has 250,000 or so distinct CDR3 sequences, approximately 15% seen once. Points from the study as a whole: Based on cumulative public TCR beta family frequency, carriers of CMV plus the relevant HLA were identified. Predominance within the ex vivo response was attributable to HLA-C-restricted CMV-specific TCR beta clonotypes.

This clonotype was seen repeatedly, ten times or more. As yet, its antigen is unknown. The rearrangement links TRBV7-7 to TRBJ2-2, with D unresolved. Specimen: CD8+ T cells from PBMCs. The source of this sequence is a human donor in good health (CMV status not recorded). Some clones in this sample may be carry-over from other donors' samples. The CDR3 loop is CASSLDPESGELFF. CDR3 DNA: TGTGCCAGCAGCTTAGACCCGGAGAGCGGGGAGCTGTTTTTT.